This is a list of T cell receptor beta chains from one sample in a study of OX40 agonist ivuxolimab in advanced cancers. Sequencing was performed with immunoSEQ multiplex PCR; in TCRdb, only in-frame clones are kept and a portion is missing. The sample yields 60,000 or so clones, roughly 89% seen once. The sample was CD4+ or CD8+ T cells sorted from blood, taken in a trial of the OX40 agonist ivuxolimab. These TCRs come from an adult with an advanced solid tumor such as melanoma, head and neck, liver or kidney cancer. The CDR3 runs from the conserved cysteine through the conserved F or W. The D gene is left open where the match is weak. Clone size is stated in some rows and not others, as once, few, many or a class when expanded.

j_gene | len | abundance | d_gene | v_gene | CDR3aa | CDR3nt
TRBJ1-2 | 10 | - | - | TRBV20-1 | CSAVGVGYTF | TGCAGTGCTGTAGGGGTTGGCTACACCTTC
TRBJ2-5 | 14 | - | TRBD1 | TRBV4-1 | CASSRGQGIETQYF | TGCGCCAGCAGCCGAGGACAGGGGATTGAGACCCAGTACTTC
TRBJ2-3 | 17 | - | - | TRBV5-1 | CASSVGVGVSSTDTQYF | TGCGCCAGCAGCGTGGGAGTCGGGGTATCTAGCACAGATACGCAGTATTTT
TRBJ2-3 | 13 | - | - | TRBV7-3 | CASSFRDTDTQYF | TGTGCCAGCAGCTTCCGTGACACAGATACGCAGTATTTT
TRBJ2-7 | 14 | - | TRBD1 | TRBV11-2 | CASSFGTGDYEQYF | TGTGCCAGCAGCTTTGGGACAGGGGACTACGAGCAGTACTTC
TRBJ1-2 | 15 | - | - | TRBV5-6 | CASSLADALTRGYTF | TGTGCCAGCAGCTTAGCGGACGCTCTAACTCGCGGCTACACCTTC
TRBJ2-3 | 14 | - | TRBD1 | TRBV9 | CASSETGSTDTQYF | TGTGCCAGCAGCGAGACAGGGAGCACAGATACGCAGTATTTT
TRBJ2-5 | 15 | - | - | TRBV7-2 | CASSSDSGAQETQYF | TGTGCCAGCAGCTCCGACTCAGGGGCTCAAGAGACCCAGTACTTC
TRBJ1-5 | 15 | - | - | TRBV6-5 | CASSLDQGKDQPQHF | TGTGCCAGCAGCCTGGACCAGGGGAAAGATCAGCCCCAGCATTTT
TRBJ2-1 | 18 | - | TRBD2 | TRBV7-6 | CASSLRNPGTSGSSEQFF | TGTGCCAGCAGCTTAAGAAACCCCGGGACTAGCGGGAGTAGTGAGCAGTTCTTC
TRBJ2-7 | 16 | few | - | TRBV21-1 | CASSKGVGGVPYEQYF | TGTGCCAGCAGCAAAGGGGTCGGGGGGGTCCCCTACGAGCAGTACTTC
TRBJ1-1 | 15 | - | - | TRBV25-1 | CASSELGLQNTEAFF | TGTGCCAGCAGTGAATTGGGACTCCAGAACACTGAAGCTTTCTTT
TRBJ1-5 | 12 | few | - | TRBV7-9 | CASSLLNQPQHF | TGTGCCAGCAGCTTATTAAATCAGCCCCAGCATTTT
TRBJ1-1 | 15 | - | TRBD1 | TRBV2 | CASRLGQGLTAPAFF | TGTGCCAGCAGATTAGGACAGGGTTTGACCGCTCCGGCTTTCTTT
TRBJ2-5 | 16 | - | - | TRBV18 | CASSPGGASAQETQYF | TGTGCCAGCTCACCGGGTGGTGCTAGCGCACAAGAGACCCAGTACTTC
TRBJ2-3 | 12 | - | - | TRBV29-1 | CSVDSQGDTQYF | TGCAGCGTTGATAGTCAGGGGGATACGCAGTATTTT
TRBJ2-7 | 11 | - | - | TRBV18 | CASSPAHEQYF | TGTGCCAGCTCACCGGCACACGAGCAGTACTTC
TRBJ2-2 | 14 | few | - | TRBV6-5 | CASREGGPSGELFF | TGTGCCAGCAGAGAAGGAGGGCCCTCCGGGGAGCTGTTTTTT
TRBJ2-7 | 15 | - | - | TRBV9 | CASSVGVGARSEQYF | TGTGCCAGCAGCGTAGGGGTCGGGGCTAGATCTGAGCAGTACTTC
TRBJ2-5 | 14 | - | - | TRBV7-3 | CASSAQGGRETQYF | TGTGCCAGCAGCGCACAGGGAGGGCGGGAGACCCAGTACTTC
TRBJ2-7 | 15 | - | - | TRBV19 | CASSRAGRFSYEQYF | TGTGCCAGTAGTAGAGCCGGGAGATTCTCCTACGAGCAGTACTTC
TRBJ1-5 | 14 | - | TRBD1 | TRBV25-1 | CASRRTGDDGPQHF | TGTGCCAGCAGGCGGACAGGGGATGATGGGCCCCAGCATTTT
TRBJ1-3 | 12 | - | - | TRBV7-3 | CASSVPGGSIYF | TGTGCCAGCAGCGTACCTGGGGGCTCCATATATTTT
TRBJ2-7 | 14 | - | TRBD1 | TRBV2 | CASRWDRVGHEQYF | TGTGCCAGCAGATGGGACAGGGTCGGCCACGAGCAGTACTTC
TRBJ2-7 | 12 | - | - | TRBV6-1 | CASSHQGNEQYF | TGTGCCAGCAGTCATCAGGGTAACGAGCAGTACTTC
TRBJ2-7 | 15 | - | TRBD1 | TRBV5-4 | CASSLDRGKTYEQYF | TGTGCCAGCAGCCTTGACAGGGGCAAAACCTACGAGCAGTACTTC
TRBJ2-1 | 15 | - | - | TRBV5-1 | CASSDLRSSYNEQFF | TGCGCCAGCAGCGATCTTAGGAGCTCCTACAATGAGCAGTTCTTC
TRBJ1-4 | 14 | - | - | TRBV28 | CASSSGQLNEKLFF | TGTGCCAGCAGTTCCGGACAGCTTAATGAAAAACTGTTTTTT
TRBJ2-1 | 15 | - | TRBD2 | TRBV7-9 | CASSPPEREYNEQFF | TGTGCCAGCAGCCCCCCAGAGCGGGAGTACAATGAGCAGTTCTTC
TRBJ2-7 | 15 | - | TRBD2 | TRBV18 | CASSPRLADSYEQYF | TGTGCCAGCTCACCTAGGCTAGCGGACTCCTACGAGCAGTACTTC
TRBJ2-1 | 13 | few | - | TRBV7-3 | CASSFRTSGEQFF | TGTGCCAGCAGCTTCAGAACTAGTGGAGAGCAGTTCTTC
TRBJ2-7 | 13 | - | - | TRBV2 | CASSRDRRGEQYF | TGTGCCAGCAGCAGGGACAGGCGGGGGGAGCAGTACTTC
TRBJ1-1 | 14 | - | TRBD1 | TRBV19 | CASSIIDRDTEAFF | TGTGCCAGTAGTATAATCGACAGGGACACTGAAGCTTTCTTT
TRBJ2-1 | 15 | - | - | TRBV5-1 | CASSLTGPYYNEQFF | TGCGCCAGCAGCTTGACAGGGCCCTACTACAATGAGCAGTTCTTC
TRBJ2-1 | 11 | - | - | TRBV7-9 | CASSSLNEQFF | TGTGCCAGCAGCTCTTTGAATGAGCAGTTCTTC
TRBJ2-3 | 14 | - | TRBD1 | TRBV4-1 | CASSQMGQGESQYF | TGCGCCAGCAGCCAAATGGGACAGGGGGAATCGCAGTATTTT
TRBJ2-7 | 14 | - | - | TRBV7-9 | CASSLEVVGSGQYF | TGTGCCAGCAGCTTAGAGGTGGTAGGGTCGGGGCAGTACTTC
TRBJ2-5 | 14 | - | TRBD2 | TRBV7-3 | CASSLTSGRETQYF | TGTGCCAGCAGCTTAACTAGCGGGAGGGAGACCCAGTACTTC
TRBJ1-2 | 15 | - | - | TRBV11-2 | CASSLDGQGYYGYTF | TGTGCCAGCAGCTTAGATGGGCAGGGGTACTATGGCTACACCTTC
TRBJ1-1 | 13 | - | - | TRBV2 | CASRSRPDTEAFF | TGTGCCAGCAGAAGTCGGCCCGACACTGAAGCTTTCTTT
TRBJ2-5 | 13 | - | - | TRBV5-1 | CASSLGYQETQYF | TGCGCCAGCAGCTTAGGGTACCAAGAGACCCAGTACTTC
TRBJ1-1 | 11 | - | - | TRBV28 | CASREETEAFF | TGTGCCTCGCGGGAAGAAACTGAAGCTTTCTTT
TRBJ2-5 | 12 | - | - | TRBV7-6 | CASSLARETQYF | TGTGCCAGCAGCTTAGCGCGGGAGACCCAGTACTTC
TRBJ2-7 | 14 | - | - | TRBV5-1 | CASSLGDRQYEQYF | TGCGCCAGCAGCTTGGGCGACAGACAATACGAGCAGTACTTC
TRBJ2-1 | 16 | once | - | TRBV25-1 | CASSEWRGSSYNEQFF | TGTGCCAGCAGTGAATGGAGGGGCAGCTCCTACAATGAGCAGTTCTTC
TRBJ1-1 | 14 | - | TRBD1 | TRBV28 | CASSIGDRHTEAFF | TGTGCCAGCAGTATAGGGGACAGACACACTGAAGCTTTCTTT
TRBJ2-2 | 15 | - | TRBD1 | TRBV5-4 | CASSLNRGSNGELFF | TGTGCCAGCAGCCTTAACAGGGGAAGCAACGGGGAGCTGTTTTTT
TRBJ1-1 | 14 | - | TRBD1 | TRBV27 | CASRSQGTNTEAFF | TGTGCCAGCAGATCACAGGGGACCAACACTGAAGCTTTCTTT
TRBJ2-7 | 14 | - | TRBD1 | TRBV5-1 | CASSLGWTGDEQYF | TGCGCCAGCAGCTTGGGGTGGACAGGGGACGAGCAGTACTTC
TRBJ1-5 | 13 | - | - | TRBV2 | CASRFGQSQPQHF | TGTGCCAGCAGATTTGGACAGTCCCAGCCCCAGCATTTT